Reported below is one TCR beta chain. These data come from a study of regulatory T cells in long-lasting Graves disease. iRepertoire HTBI primers and Arm-PCR of CDR3 regions built TCR beta libraries. TCRdb called the multiplex PCR reads again in MiXCR, with one record for every CDR3 protein. The top ten hold approximately 7.8% of the sample, which has 400,000 to 500,000 distinct CDR3 sequences, roughly 15% seen once. Time point denoted: newly diagnosed GD, antithyroid drugs for less than 3 months. Isolated PBMC RNA provided the starting material for the TCR library. These data also featured in a second study, about T cells in Graves' hyperthyroidism and ophthalmopathy. This second study says: The model's output predicted ophthalmopathy at a median of 6.5 months prior to onset.

This receptor was identified in a woman aged 40-49 years with Graves disease. The source material was peripheral blood mononuclear cells (PBMCs), sampled at new diagnosis, from a patient treated with antithyroid drugs.

The CDR3 region has the DNA TGTGCCAGTAGTTCCACCGGGACTAGCGGGGTGTCCTACAATGAGCAGTTCTTC. Residues: CASSSTGTSGVSYNEQFF. This chain uses TRBV19 with TRBJ2-1; 13 bases align to TRBD2. Per germline, CDR1 LNHDA and CDR2 SQIVND (reference sequence). J was trimmed by 1 base and V by 5 bases; bases with no gene match: 8. The CDR3 has 18 residues.